This paragraph reports one T cell receptor (beta chain). This sample is drawn from a study of shared T cell receptors in the human thymus. Method: immunoSEQ multiplex PCR; TCRdb's copy keeps in-frame clones and lacks some. The sample comprises roughly 410,000 clones, around 93% of which are singletons, and about 0.02% rests with the top ten. Sample: thymocytes. The origin of this receptor is a human donor.

CDR3 nucleotides: TGTGCCAGCAGCTTAATGTCAGGGGCCGGGAACACCATATATTTT. Translating gives CASSLMSGAGNTIYF. The rearrangement links TRBV7-3 to TRBJ1-3; perhaps TRBD1 as D (6 bases). This CDR3 region has 15 residues. V was trimmed by 1 base and J by 7 bases, leaving 14 bases between them. Germline V gives CDR1 SGHTA, CDR2 FQGTGA.